This TCR beta chain was recovered during a study of blood T cell repertoires in COVID-19. The assay was immunoSEQ multiplex PCR, and TCRdb's table has in-frame clones only and misses some. This table has about 240,000 clones, roughly 80% appearing once. The CDR3 extends over 16 amino acids. Unmatched junction bases numbered 6, after V lost 3 bases and J lost 1 base. From germline, CDR1 is MGHRA and CDR2 YSYEKL. The receptor's source is a woman older than 75 with acute or convalescent COVID-19. The genes are TRBV4-1 and TRBJ2-3; 8 bases fit TRBD2. The material sequenced was peripheral blood. This CDR3 reads CASSHKGSGGTDTQYF. For the CDR3, the DNA is TGCGCCAGCAGCCATAAGGGTAGCGGGGGCACAGATACGCAGTATTTT.